This TCR beta chain derives from a study of cytomegalovirus exposure and HLA in healthy donors. The study, taken as a whole, reports: Immune exposure was documented only through CMV serostatus.

As concerns this clone: What it recognizes is unknown.

It was with 60 Vbeta and 13 Jbeta primers that the PCR ran. Clones were sequenced by immunoSEQ multiplex PCR, and TCRdb holds only the in-frame ones, with some missing. The table shows about 170,000 clones, with approximately 84% occurring only once. The length of the CDR3 is 14 residues. Germline CDR1 SNHLY, CDR2 FYNNEI. The V end was cut by 3 bases, the J end by 8 bases, with 14 bases between. The sample comprised PBMCs. The clonotype comes from a man in his thirties or forties in good health and CMV-seropositive. The gene calls are TRBV2 and TRBJ2-1; D might be TRBD2 (5 bases). CDR3 in DNA: TGTGCCAGCAGTGACCCAACGGGATCGGATGAGCAGTTCTTC. It encodes CASSDPTGSDEQFF.